These 28 T cell receptor beta chains share one sample of origin, sequenced in a study of cytomegalovirus exposure and HLA in healthy donors. 60 Vbeta and 13 Jbeta primers were used in PCR. Using immunoSEQ multiplex PCR, the repertoire was profiled, and TCRdb retains in-frame clones only, with some absent. The table shows around 80,000 clones, with over 65% occurring only once. The sample consisted of PBMCs. These receptors all come from a man between 35 and 55 years old in good health and CMV-seropositive.

The rearrangement links TRBV7-6 to TRBJ2-7, with 8 bases aligning to TRBD1. The CDR3 runs to 13 residues. CDR1 and CDR2 from the germline V gene are SGHVS and FNYEAQ. The J segment lost 4 bases and the V segment lost 1 base, leaving 0 bases of the junction unmatched. This CDR3 reads CASSLGTGYEQYF. The CDR3 bases are TGTGCCAGCAGCTTAGGGACAGGGTACGAGCAGTACTTC.

The chain has TRBV11-2 and TRBJ2-7; 12 nucleotides agree with TRBD1. The CDR3 contains 18 residues. V shed 4 bases and J 5 bases; nucleotides not matched to a gene: 15. CDR1 is SGHAT, CDR2 FQNNGV, per germline. The CDR3 sequence is CASSWKGFPGQGAHEQYF. The CDR3 DNA reads TGTGCCAGCAGCTGGAAGGGGTTTCCGGGACAGGGGGCCCACGAGCAGTACTTC.

J is TRBJ2-7 and V is TRBV4-2, with D possibly being TRBD2 (6 bases). The V gene lost 0 bases and the J gene lost 2 bases, with 14 bases spanning the gap. Germline CDR1 is LGHNA and CDR2 is YNFKEQ. The CDR3 has 16 amino acids. This chain's CDR3 is CASSQDLKRATYEQYF. The CDR3, as DNA: TGTGCCAGCAGCCAAGATCTGAAGCGGGCGACCTACGAGCAGTACTTC.

V usage is TRBV7-9 and J usage is TRBJ2-7; TRBD2 matches at 8 bases. With 2 bases clipped from V and 7 bases from J, the junction kept 10 bases outside the gene matches. The CDR3 totals 15 residues. Germline loops: CDR1 SEHNR, CDR2 FQNEAQ (reference sequence). CDR3 sequence: CASSLFPAGVHEQYF. The CDR3 DNA sequence: TGTGCCAGCAGCTTATTTCCAGCGGGAGTTCATGAGCAGTACTTC.

This clone was seen a handful of times. The J gene is TRBJ1-2, the V gene TRBV7-6; 7 bases are shared with TRBD1. V was clipped by 6 bases and J by 4 bases; unmatched bases: 5. The CDR3 sequence is 13 residues long. Germline CDR1 is SGHVS and CDR2 is FNYEAQ. In DNA form, the CDR3 reads TGTGCCAGCAGTCACAGGGGATCCTATGGCTACACCTTC. Encoded protein: CASSHRGSYGYTF. The full variable domain, in which reference TRBV7-6 and TRBJ1-2 provide the parts outside the CDR3, is GAGVSQSPRYKVTKRGQDVALRCDPISGHVSLYWYRQALGQGPEFLTYFNYEAQQDKSGLPNDRFSAERPEGSISTLTIQRTEQRDSAMYRCASSHRGSYGYTFGSGTRLTVV.

J is TRBJ2-5 and V is TRBV6-5; D is ambiguous. The CDR3 length is 14 residues. V was pared by 3 bases and J by 2 bases, with 10 bases between. CDR1 and CDR2 from the germline V gene are MNHEY and SVGAGI. The DNA of the CDR3 is TGTGCCAGCAGTTATAGTTTCTTACAAGAGACCCAGTACTTC. This codes for CASSYSFLQETQYF.

This clone was observed a handful of times. This chain uses TRBV5-4 with TRBJ1-1, with 7 bases aligning to TRBD1. The length of the CDR3 is 15 residues. The germline gives CDR1 SGHNT, CDR2 YYREEE (reference sequence). Germline trimming cut 2 bases from V and 1 base from J; bases unmatched to any gene: 5. The CDR3 loop reads CASSFRGSRNTEAFF. The CDR3 coding sequence is TGTGCCAGCAGCTTCAGGGGGTCAAGGAACACTGAAGCTTTCTTT.

The genes are TRBV7-2 and TRBJ1-1; D might be TRBD1 (5 bases). The CDR3 covers 13 residues. Germline-derived CDR1 and CDR2 are SGHTA and FQGNSA. The V gene lost 5 bases and the J gene lost 6 bases, with 13 bases spanning the gap. The CDR3 bases are TGTGCCAGCAGCCCTCTACAGGACGCTGAAGCTTTCTTT. This codes for CASSPLQDAEAFF.

In DNA form, the CDR3 reads TGTGCCAGCAGTCGAAGCGGGTCCTCTGATACGCAGTATTTT. Residues: CASSRSGSSDTQYF. The V call is TRBV28, the J call TRBJ2-3; possibly TRBD2 for D (6 bases). V dropped 5 bases and J dropped 6 bases, with 15 bases sitting between them. CDR1 and CDR2 from the germline V gene are MDHEN and SYDVKM. The CDR3 extends over 14 amino acids.

This clone came up a few times. The chain has TRBV30 and TRBJ2-7; D is perhaps TRBD1 (6 bases). V lost 8 bases to trimming and J lost 0 bases, with 23 bases between them. Germline CDR1 GTSNPN, CDR2 SVGIG (reference sequence). There are 16 residues in the CDR3. Here the CDR3 reads CASSAAGTRYSYEQYF. The CDR3 nucleotides read TGTGCCAGCAGCGCCGCCGGGACACGGTACTCCTACGAGCAGTACTTC.

This clone showed up many times. This rearrangement joins TRBV15 to TRBJ1-5; D is ambiguous. The CDR3 runs 16 residues. The V gene lost 3 bases and the J gene lost 0 bases, with 12 bases spanning the gap. Per germline, CDR1 LNHNV and CDR2 YYDKDF (reference sequence). The CDR3 here is CATSRGGLNSNQPQHF. The CDR3 nucleotides read TGTGCCACCAGCAGGGGCGGGCTAAATAGCAATCAGCCCCAGCATTTT.

The V call is TRBV28, the J call TRBJ2-1; TRBD2 matches 8 bases. The CDR3 covers 14 residues. V lost 4 bases and J lost 7; bases outside the gene matches: 6. Germline CDR1 is MDHEN and CDR2 is SYDVKM. This chain's CDR3 is CASSSGGVGNEQFF. DNA for the CDR3: TGTGCCAGCAGTTCGGGAGGGGTCGGGAATGAGCAGTTCTTC.

The chain recombines TRBV4-1 with TRBJ2-3; 13 bases agree with TRBD2. Per germline, CDR1 MGHRA and CDR2 YSYEKL. The CDR3 contains 17 residues. V dropped 3 bases and J dropped 4; count of bases not matched to a gene: 7. Written as DNA, the CDR3 is TGCGCCAGCAGCCAGAAGGGACTAGCGGGGAATGCAGATACGCAGTATTTT. Translating gives CASSQKGLAGNADTQYF.

This chain uses TRBV7-8 with TRBJ2-3; 9 bases are a match to TRBD2. Unmatched junction bases numbered 10, after V lost 5 bases and J lost 4 bases. CDR1 SGHVS and CDR2 FQNEAQ come from the germline V gene. The CDR3 extends over 16 amino acids. CDR3 in amino acids: CASSMISGRSADTQYF. Written as DNA, the CDR3 is TGTGCCAGCAGCATGATTAGCGGGAGAAGCGCAGATACGCAGTATTTT.

This rearrangement joins TRBV6-6 to TRBJ2-4, with a tentative D call TRBD1 (5 bases). This CDR3 contains 16 residues. The V gene's germline CDR1 is MNHNY and CDR2 SVGAGI (reference sequence). Trimming pared 0 bases from V and 2 bases from J, leaving 11 bases between. The CDR3 sequence: CASSYSMSGTKNIQYF. CDR3 in DNA: TGTGCCAGCAGTTACTCGATGTCAGGGACCAAAAACATTCAGTACTTC.

The CDR3 bases are TGTGCCAGCAGAAGAGGGCACGAGCAGTACTTC. It is translated as CASRRGHEQYF. This rearrangement joins TRBV27 to TRBJ2-7; TRBD2 is a possible D gene (5 bases). The V and J ends lost 6 bases and 5 bases respectively, with 8 bases between them. This CDR3 is built from 11 residues. Germline CDR1 and CDR2: MNHEY and SMNVEV (reference sequence).

This sequence joins TRBV15 and TRBJ1-5; tentatively, D is TRBD1 (6 bases). Germline V gene sequence: CDR1 LNHNV, CDR2 YYDKDF (reference sequence). The CDR3 has 15 residues. V lost 5 bases and J lost 2, with 13 bases in between. The CDR3 protein is CATSLQGVGNQPQHF. The CDR3 nucleotides read TGTGCCACCAGCTTACAGGGAGTAGGCAATCAGCCCCAGCATTTT.

The chain has TRBV5-1 and TRBJ1-4; 7 positions match TRBD1. The CDR3 loop spans 14 amino acids. The germline CDR1 and CDR2 sequences are SGHRS and YFSETQ. J was trimmed by 5 bases and V by 7 bases; bases with no gene match: 8. This CDR3 is CASGYGTVNEKLFF. The DNA of the CDR3 is TGCGCCAGCGGTTACGGGACAGTCAATGAAAAACTGTTTTTT.

The rearrangement joins TRBV25-1 to TRBJ2-7; TRBD1 matches 9 bases. Germline V CDR1 and CDR2: MGHDK, SYGVNS. This CDR3 has 15 amino acids. The V gene end was trimmed by 4 bases and the J gene end by 5 bases; junction bases not matched to a gene: 9. CDR3 sequence (DNA): TGTGCCAGCAGTGCCCCCGGGACAGGGAATCACGAGCAGTACTTC. Amino acids: CASSAPGTGNHEQYF.

V gene TRBV5-1 combines with J gene TRBJ1-2; D may be TRBD1 (5 bases). With 0 bases removed from V and 1 base from J, the gap between germline ends came to 13 bases. The CDR3 contains 16 residues. Per the germline V gene, CDR1 is SGHRS and CDR2 is YFSETQ. The CDR3 sequence is CASSLGSGGNNYGYTF. As DNA, the CDR3 is TGCGCCAGCAGCTTGGGGAGCGGGGGGAATAACTATGGCTACACCTTC.

This chain joins TRBV2 and TRBJ2-7, with 7 bases that match TRBD1. V shed 6 bases, J shed 2 bases, and the junction held 7 bases outside the gene matches. The CDR3 sequence is 14 residues long. Germline-derived CDR1 and CDR2 are SNHLY and FYNNEI. In DNA form, the CDR3 reads TGTGCCAGCAGGGTCGGACAGGCCACCTACGAGCAGTACTTC. This translates into CASRVGQATYEQYF. The full variable domain, its missing parts supplied by reference TRBV2 and TRBJ2-7, is EPEVTQTPSHQVTQMGQEVILRCVPISNHLYFYWYRQILGQKVEFLVSFYNNEISEKSEIFDDQFSVERPDGSNFTLKIRSTKLEDSAMYFCASRVGQATYEQYFGPGTRLTVT.

The chain links TRBV30 to TRBJ1-5; perhaps TRBD1 as D (6 bases). Germline lookup yields CDR1 GTSNPN and CDR2 SVGIG (reference sequence). V lost 0 bases and J 6 bases, leaving 12 bases between the germline ends. This CDR3 spans 14 amino acids. CDR3 sequence reads: CAWSVPWGLQPQHF. The CDR3 region has the DNA TGTGCCTGGAGTGTACCCTGGGGGCTTCAGCCCCAGCATTTT.

The V gene is TRBV28, the J gene TRBJ1-3; D is uncertain. The CDR3 is made up of 15 amino acids. V was pared by 5 bases and J by 6 bases, with 17 bases between. Germline values: CDR1 MDHEN, CDR2 SYDVKM. CDR3 DNA sequence: TGTGCCAGCAGTATTACGACACCATCGGAAAACACCATATATTTT. Translation gives CASSITTPSENTIYF.

This clone was found once. This chain joins TRBV6-5 and TRBJ2-7, with 7 bases aligning to TRBD2. With 6 bases clipped from V and 2 bases from J, the junction kept 10 bases outside the gene matches. Germline CDR1 and CDR2: MNHEY and SVGAGI. The CDR3 runs 15 residues. The CDR3 DNA follows: TGTGCCAGCAGCCCCGCTAGCGGATGGGCCTACGAGCAGTACTTC. Translating gives CASSPASGWAYEQYF.

The CDR3, as DNA: TGTGCCTCTCGGACGGGACAGGACAATCAGCCCCAGCATTTT. Translation gives CASRTGQDNQPQHF. The V gene is TRBV10-3, the J gene TRBJ1-5, with 8 bases that match TRBD1. The CDR3 length is 14 residues. CDR1 and CDR2 from the germline V gene are ENHRY and SYGVKD. With 11 bases clipped from V and 3 bases from J, the junction kept 9 bases outside the gene matches.

The chain combines TRBV9 with TRBJ1-2; D is possibly TRBD1 (6 bases). There are 13 residues in the CDR3. V lost 3 bases to trimming and J lost 6 bases, with 12 bases between them. Germline V gene lookup returns CDR1 SGDLS and CDR2 YYNGEE. The CDR3 region has the DNA TGTGCCAGCAGCGAACAGGGCCGGGATGGCTACACCTTC. Translated: CASSEQGRDGYTF.

This clone has only one observation. The chain employs TRBV10-3 and TRBJ2-1, with D perhaps matching TRBD2 (5 bases). The V end was cut by 10 bases, the J end by 12 bases, with 16 bases between. The length of the CDR3 is 11 residues. Looked up from germline, CDR1 is ENHRY and CDR2 is SYGVKD. This CDR3 reads CATRERLAQFF. In DNA form, the CDR3 reads TGTGCCACCCGGGAAAGGTTGGCGCAGTTCTTC.

The V call is TRBV25-1, the J call TRBJ2-3, with a weak D call TRBD2 (6 bases). Germline CDR1 and CDR2: MGHDK and SYGVNS. V was shortened by 4 bases and J by 4 bases, with 6 bases between the two germline ends. The CDR3 runs 12 residues. The CDR3 region has the DNA TGTGCCAGCAGTGGGGGGGCAGATACGCAGTATTTT. This sequence encodes CASSGGADTQYF.